These 17 T cell receptor beta chains came from one sample sequenced in a study of blood T cell repertoires in COVID-19. Profiling relied on immunoSEQ multiplex PCR, and the TCRdb table lists in-frame clones only, not all of them. The data hold about 150,000 clones, with 86% observed a single time. The specimen sequenced was peripheral blood. The source of these receptors is a man aged 45-65 years with active or convalescent COVID-19.

V usage is TRBV7-9 and J usage is TRBJ2-1, with 7 bases lining up with TRBD1. Per germline, CDR1 SEHNR and CDR2 FQNEAQ (reference sequence). This CDR3 is built from 12 residues. V was clipped by 4 bases and J by 10 bases; unmatched bases: 4. Here the CDR3 DNA reads TGTGCCAGCAGCTACAGGGGCGAGGAGCAGTTCTTC. It specifies CASSYRGEEQFF. The full variable domain, its missing parts supplied by reference TRBV7-9 and TRBJ2-1, is DTGVSQNPRHKITKRGQNVTFRCDPISEHNRLYWYRQTLGQGPEFLTYFQNEAQLEKSRLLSDRFSAERPKGSFSTLEIQRTEQGDSAMYLCASSYRGEEQFFGPGTRLTVL.

This clone has only a few counts. The chain links TRBV24-1 to TRBJ2-5; 9 positions agree with TRBD1. The germline V gene has CDR1 KGHDR and CDR2 SFDVKD. Germline trimming cut 4 bases from V and 8 bases from J; bases unmatched to any gene: 7. This CDR3 comprises 14 residues. The CDR3 region has the DNA TGTGCCACCAGTGACCGGGGACAGGGCGAAACCCAGTACTTC. Translation: CATSDRGQGETQYF.

The chain carries TRBV24-1 and TRBJ2-5; 10 positions agree with TRBD1. The CDR3 is made up of 13 amino acids. In germline, CDR1 is KGHDR, CDR2 SFDVKD. Trimming removed 7 bases from V and 5 bases from J; junction bases left unmatched: 3. As DNA, the CDR3 is TGTGCCACCAGAGGGACAGGGGTGGAGACCCAGTACTTC. Protein product: CATRGTGVETQYF.

About this clone itself: This specimen includes other DNA sequences encoding the same CDR3. The chain links TRBV15 to TRBJ2-5, with 7 bases fitting TRBD2. Germline assignment: CDR1 LNHNV and CDR2 YYDKDF (reference sequence). This CDR3 comprises 15 residues. Trimming removed 0 bases from V and 3 bases from J; junction bases left unmatched: 4. The CDR3 DNA follows: TGTGCCACCAGCAGAGACCCGGGGGGAGAAGAGACCCAGTACTTC. Its translation is CATSRDPGGEETQYF.

V and J are TRBV3-1 (or the pseudogene TRBV3-2) and TRBJ2-7; 14 bases line up with TRBD2. Germline V gene lookup returns CDR1 LGHDT and CDR2 YNNKEL (reference sequence). J was trimmed by 7 bases and V by 4 bases; bases with no gene match: 3. This CDR3 is 14 amino acids long. The CDR3 here is CASSRLAGGREQYF. CDR3 coding DNA: TGTGCCAGCAGCCGACTAGCGGGAGGGAGGGAGCAGTACTTC.

The J gene is TRBJ1-4, the V gene TRBV4-1, with 7 bases that match TRBD1. The CDR3 has 17 amino acids. The germline V gene encodes CDR1 MGHRA and CDR2 YSYEKL. The ends lost 4 bases at V and 8 bases at J; junction bases unmatched: 16. CDR3 sequence: CASSLAGGDLTYEKLFF. CDR3 sequence (DNA): TGCGCCAGCAGCCTGGCAGGGGGTGACCTTACCTACGAAAAACTGTTTTTT.

The rearrangement uses TRBV7-2 and TRBJ2-3; perhaps TRBD2 as D (5 bases). The CDR3 loop spans 15 amino acids. Germline assignment: CDR1 SGHTA and CDR2 FQGNSA. Trimming removed 5 bases at V and 3 bases at J, with 15 bases between. CDR3 bases: TGTGCCAGCAGCCCACGTTCCCCGGGGACAGATACGCAGTATTTT. The encoded protein is CASSPRSPGTDTQYF. The complete variable domain, with remaining parts taken from reference TRBV7-2 and TRBJ2-3, reads GAGVSQSPSNKVTEKGKDVELRCDPISGHTALYWYRQSLGQGLEFLIYFQGNSAPDKSGLPSDRFSAERTGGSVSTLTIQRTQQEDSAVYLCASSPRSPGTDTQYFGPGTRLTVL.

J is TRBJ1-3 and V is TRBV2; D unclear. V was trimmed by 6 bases and J by 0 bases, leaving 21 bases between them. Germline CDR1 is SNHLY and CDR2 is FYNNEI. CDR3 length equals 18 residues. CDR3 sequence: CASREEGWRERSGNTIYF. The CDR3 DNA reads TGTGCCAGCAGGGAGGAAGGGTGGCGAGAACGCTCTGGAAACACCATATATTTT.

This clone was counted only a few times. The V and J genes are TRBV6-2 or TRBV6-3 and TRBJ2-7, with TRBD1 as a possible D gene (5 bases). The V gene lost 6 bases and the J gene lost 0 bases, with 12 bases spanning the gap. Germline assignment: CDR1 MNHEY and CDR2 SVGEGT. The CDR3 extends over 14 amino acids. The CDR3 coding sequence is TGTGCCAGCAGCACAGGAAGGGGCTCCTACGAGCAGTACTTC. Amino acid sequence: CASSTGRGSYEQYF.

This chain joins TRBV30 and TRBJ2-1; D may be TRBD1 (5 bases). Per germline, CDR1 GTSNPN and CDR2 SVGIG (reference sequence). The CDR3 has 14 residues. Trimming left V 1 base short and J 11 bases short, with 18 bases between. The CDR3 reads CAWSGAIQGGQQFF. The CDR3 DNA follows: TGTGCCTGGAGTGGCGCTATTCAGGGTGGTCAGCAGTTCTTC.

The chain is built from TRBV11-3 and TRBJ2-7; 9 bases agree with TRBD2. Germline V gene sequence: CDR1 SGHNT, CDR2 YENEEA. The CDR3 consists of 13 residues. V lost 5 bases to trimming and J lost 5 bases; unmatched junction nucleotides: 4. The CDR3 coding sequence is TGTGCCAGCAGCCGGGGACTAGCAGACGAGCAGTACTTC. Translation gives CASSRGLADEQYF.

Details on this clone: Other nucleotide sequences from this sample produce the same CDR3. The chain is built from TRBV18 and TRBJ1-2; possible D gene TRBD1, 5 bases. The CDR3 covers 13 residues. CDR1 is KGHSH, CDR2 LQKENI, per germline. Trimming left V 2 bases short and J 1 base short, with 5 bases between. In DNA, the CDR3 is TGTGCCAGCTCACCAGACAGTAACTATGGCTACACCTTC. Encoded protein: CASSPDSNYGYTF.

The chain joins TRBV7-6 to TRBJ2-1, with 9 bases matching TRBD2. Germline V gives CDR1 SGHVS, CDR2 FNYEAQ. Trimming at V came to 5 bases and at J to 0 bases, leaving 5 bases not matched to a gene. The CDR3 totals 16 residues. CDR3 DNA sequence: TGTGCCAGCAGCGTGGGTAGCGGGAGCTCCTACAATGAGCAGTTCTTC. Encoded protein: CASSVGSGSSYNEQFF.

The V gene is TRBV12-3 or TRBV12-4, the J gene TRBJ2-2; a possible D gene is TRBD1 (6 bases). This CDR3 is built from 13 residues. The ends were cut back, 10 bases at V and 1 base at J, with 10 bases in the middle. The CDR3 coding sequence is TGTGCCATCTTACAGGGGAACACCGGGGAGCTGTTTTTT. Translating it yields CAILQGNTGELFF.

The J gene is TRBJ2-5, the V gene TRBV27; the match to TRBD2 covers 11 bases. The trim removed 6 bases at V and 4 bases at J, leaving 13 bases unmatched. Germline V gene lookup returns CDR1 MNHEY and CDR2 SMNVEV (reference sequence). This CDR3 is built from 17 residues. The CDR3 DNA sequence: TGTGCCAGCAGCCGGACGTTAGCGGGGGGGCCGAGAGAGACCCAGTACTTC. It specifies CASSRTLAGGPRETQYF.

This rearrangement joins TRBV29-1 to TRBJ1-2; 12 nucleotides line up with TRBD1. V dropped 6 bases and J dropped 8; count of bases not matched to a gene: 10. Germline CDR1 SQVTM, CDR2 ANQGSEA. The CDR3 runs to 14 residues. CDR3 sequence (DNA): TGCAGCGTCGGTGGGGACAGGGGGCTTAAAGGCTACACCTTC. Translation gives CSVGGDRGLKGYTF.

The chain links TRBV6-6 to TRBJ1-2; TRBD1 matches at 8 bases. V dropped 5 bases and J dropped 3; count of bases not matched to a gene: 14. Looked up from germline, CDR1 is MNHNY and CDR2 is SVGAGI (reference sequence). The CDR3 length is 17 residues. The CDR3 DNA is TGTGCCAGCAGTCCAAGGTTGGGACAGGCTAAGGACTATGGCTACACCTTC. Translation gives CASSPRLGQAKDYGYTF.